Here is one T cell receptor beta chain with its context. Sequencing was at deep level. Genomic DNA belonging to each subset was distributed in equal measure over several immunoSEQ plates. Sequencing used immunoSEQ multiplex PCR; TCRdb keeps in-frame clones, though not all of them. The table records 2 million to 3 million clones, roughly 93% of them present only once. This entry is derived from a study of shared clonotypes between healthy human individuals. Study information: Contributing individuals were a couple of females and three males aged 18 to 49.

Germline CDR1 is SGHRS and CDR2 is YFSETQ. This CDR3 is built from 17 residues. The V segment lost 2 bases and the J segment 3 bases; nucleotides outside the gene matches: 14. This sequence originates from a man younger than 35 in good health. Some clones in this sample may be carry-over from other donors' samples. What was sequenced was naive CD4+ T cells from PBMCs. Subset specified: CD45RA+ positively selected. The V gene is TRBV5-1, the J gene TRBJ2-7; 7 bases line up with TRBD2. CDR3 region: CASSFPEAASGYYEQYF. DNA of the CDR3: TGCGCCAGCAGCTTCCCCGAAGCGGCTAGCGGATACTACGAGCAGTACTTC.